This T cell receptor beta chain was obtained from a study of blood T cell repertoires in COVID-19. On the study more broadly: Whether acute or convalescent, the COVID-19 samples came from the United States, Italy and Spain. T cells, B-cell-depleted T cells, or PBMCs supplied cDNA or gDNA.

In the original analysis: Nucleated cell counts were estimated from reference gene primer amplification. Repertoires were generated with immunoSEQ multiplex PCR, while TCRdb's copy carries only in-frame clones and drops some. Clone size and the V and J calls come from that table; the DNA yielded D and trimming. Altogether about 310,000 clones are present, 90% being singletons, with the ten largest covering about 1%. Germline lookup yields CDR1 SGDLS and CDR2 YYNGEE. This CDR3 has 17 amino acids. V lost 5 bases to trimming and J lost 4 bases, with 19 bases between them. Sequencing was carried out using peripheral blood. This TCR was sampled from a woman aged 40-49 years with COVID-19, enrolled during active disease. The V gene is TRBV9, the J gene TRBJ1-6; weak D call: TRBD1 (5 bases). The CDR3 region is CASSGVGGTVYNSPLHF. The CDR3 DNA follows: TGTGCCAGCAGTGGAGTCGGAGGGACGGTTTATAATTCACCCCTCCACTTT.